The TCR beta chain under discussion was sequenced for a study of blood T cell repertoires in COVID-19. Study-level background: Sample material is recorded as cDNA or gDNA derived from T cells, B-cell-depleted T cells, or PBMCs.

How the authors handled the data: From reference gene primer amplification, estimates of nucleated cell counts were derived. Data came from immunoSEQ multiplex PCR; TCRdb stores just in-frame clones and leaves some out. The V and J calls and clone size are taken from that table; D and trimming were inferred from the DNA. The sample consists of 40,000 to 50,000 clones, 87% of them appearing once. The sample comprised peripheral blood. This TCR came from a human donor in a cohort sampled during active COVID-19.

The CDR3 protein is CASSRLAGGNYEQYF. DNA of the CDR3: TGTGCCAGCAGTCGACTAGCGGGGGGGAACTACGAGCAGTACTTC. The chain combines TRBV2 with TRBJ2-7; 14 positions match TRBD2. After removal of 5 bases from V and 3 bases from J, the junction contained 3 bases not matched to a gene. Germline assignment: CDR1 SNHLY and CDR2 FYNNEI. The CDR3 sequence is 15 residues long.